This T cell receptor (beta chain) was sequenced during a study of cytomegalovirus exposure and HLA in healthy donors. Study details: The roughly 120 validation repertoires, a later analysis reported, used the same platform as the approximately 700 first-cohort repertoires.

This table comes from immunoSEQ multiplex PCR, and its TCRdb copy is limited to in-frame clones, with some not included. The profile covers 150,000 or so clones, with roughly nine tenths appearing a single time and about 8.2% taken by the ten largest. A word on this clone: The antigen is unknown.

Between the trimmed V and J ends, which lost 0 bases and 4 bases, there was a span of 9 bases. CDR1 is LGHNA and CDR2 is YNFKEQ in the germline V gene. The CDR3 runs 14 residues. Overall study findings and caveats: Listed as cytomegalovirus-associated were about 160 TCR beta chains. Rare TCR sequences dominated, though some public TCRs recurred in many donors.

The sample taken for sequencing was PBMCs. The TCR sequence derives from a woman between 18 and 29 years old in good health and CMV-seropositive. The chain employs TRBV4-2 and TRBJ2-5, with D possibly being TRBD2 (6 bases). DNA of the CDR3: TGTGCCAGCAGCCAAGATTTGGGGGGAGAGACCCAGTACTTC. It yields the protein CASSQDLGGETQYF.